This T cell receptor (beta chain) was sequenced during a study of response to subunit inactivated influenza vaccine. Looked up from germline, CDR1 is LGHNA and CDR2 is YSLEER. V was clipped by 6 bases and J by 10 bases; unmatched bases: 11. The CDR3 totals 15 residues. Study-wide points: Only a handful of new T cells, the authors suggested, are recruited with each seasonal influenza vaccination.

TCRdb reprocessed the RT-PCR reads via MiXCR and lists one record per CDR3 protein. The repertoire holds more than 700,000 distinct CDR3 sequences, 21% seen once, with roughly 10% in the top ten. As to this clonotype: The antigen is not known.

This sequence joins TRBV4-3 and TRBJ2-1; 11 bases fit TRBD2. This clonotype originated in a man aged 45-65 years who received an inactivated influenza vaccine. The source was PBMCs from blood, collected 5 days after vaccination. Here the CDR3 DNA reads TGCGCCAGCAGACCCGGGGTACTAGCGGGAGTGGAGCAGTTCTTC. Amino acid sequence: CASRPGVLAGVEQFF.